Listed below are T cell receptor beta chains from one sample, sequenced in a study of shared clonotypes between healthy human individuals. Profiling relied on immunoSEQ multiplex PCR, and the TCRdb table lists in-frame clones only, not all of them. The profile shows 2 million to 2.5 million clones, approximately 93% of them singletons. Sequenced material: naive CD4+ T cells from PBMCs. The receptors were gathered from a man between 18 and 35 years old in good health. Some clones in this sample may be carry-over from other donors' samples. The CDR3 runs from the conserved cysteine through the conserved F or W. A D gene is named only where the DNA matches it firmly. The size entry is marked missing in some rows and otherwise reads once, few, many or a size class.

>TRBJ2-7|.|TRBD2|TRBV9
TGTGCCAGCAGCGTAGTGTCTAGCGGAGACTTTTACGAGCAGTACTTC
CASSVVSSGDFYEQYF
>TRBJ1-4|.|.|TRBV5-1
TGCGCCAGCAGCTTGTTAGGAATTAATGAAAAACTGTTTTTT
CASSLLGINEKLFF
>TRBJ2-7|.|.|TRBV28
TGTGCCAGCATGCCCAAGGGCGCGGGCTCCTACGAGCAGTACTTC
CASMPKGAGSYEQYF
>TRBJ1-2|once|TRBD1|TRBV5-5
TGTGCCAGCAGCCCGCAGGGACAGCGGGGAGGCTACACCTTC
CASSPQGQRGGYTF
>TRBJ2-5|.|.|TRBV6-5
TGTGCCAGCAGCCCCGATCAAGGGTCCCGGGAGACCCAGTACTTC
CASSPDQGSRETQYF
>TRBJ2-7|.|TRBD1|TRBV18
TGTGCCAGCTCACTACACATTGCAGGGGGCGAACTCTACGAGCAGTACTTC
CASSLHIAGGELYEQYF
>TRBJ2-2|.|TRBD2|TRBV4-1
TGCGCCAGCAGCCCAGGACTAGCGGATAGGACCGGGGAGCTGTTTTTT
CASSPGLADRTGELFF
>TRBJ2-1|.|TRBD2|TRBV6-1
TGTGCCAGCAGTGCCATCCGGAGCGGGAGTGGATACAATGAGCAGTTCTTC
CASSAIRSGSGYNEQFF
>TRBJ2-1|.|TRBD2|TRBV10-1
TGCGCCAGCAGTGAGTCGAAGGCTAGCGGCTACAATGAGCAGTTCTTC
CASSESKASGYNEQFF
>TRBJ2-3|.|.|TRBV29-1
TGCAGCACATCAGCTAGCCCTTCCACAGATACGCAGTATTTT
CSTSASPSTDTQYF
>TRBJ2-7|.|TRBD2|TRBV30
TGTGCCATGGACTCTAGCGGGAGTCTCCTAGTGGGGAACGAGCAGTACTTC
CAMDSSGSLLVGNEQYF
>TRBJ1-1|.|.|TRBV28
TGTGCCAGCAGTTTTGGGGGGGCGGACACTGAAGCTTTCTTT
CASSFGGADTEAFF
>TRBJ2-3|.|TRBD1|TRBV11-1
TGTGCCAGCAGCATAGGCGGACAGGGGCGTACAGATACGCAGTATTTT
CASSIGGQGRTDTQYF
>TRBJ1-5|.|TRBD1|TRBV5-6
TGTGCCAGCAGCTTTAACCGGGACAGGGGATGGGAGAGCAATCAGCCCCAGCATTTT
CASSFNRDRGWESNQPQHF
>TRBJ1-2|.|TRBD1|TRBV29-1
TGCAGCGTGGGACAGGTCCGGGGCTACACCTTC
CSVGQVRGYTF
>TRBJ2-7|.|.|TRBV28
TGTGCCAGCAGTTTAGGACGGGGGCACGAGCAGTACTTC
CASSLGRGHEQYF
>TRBJ1-4|.|.|TRBV6-1
TGTGCCAGCAGCGCGAGGTCGGGAACTAATGAAAAACTGTTTTTT
CASSARSGTNEKLFF
>TRBJ2-6|.|.|TRBV30
TGTGCCTGGAGTGCGGTTAATGGGGCCAACGTCCTGACTTTC
CAWSAVNGANVLTF
>TRBJ2-7|.|.|TRBV5-1
TGCGCCAGCAGCCCCGCCCCGGGGGCCTACGAGCAGTACTTC
CASSPAPGAYEQYF
>TRBJ2-7|.|TRBD1|TRBV15
TGTGCCACCAGCGCAAGACCGGGACAGGTTCCCTACGAGCAGTACTTC
CATSARPGQVPYEQYF
>TRBJ2-2|.|.|TRBV13
TGTGCCAGCAGCTTACGCAGGGTATTAAACACCGGGGAGCTGTTTTTT
CASSLRRVLNTGELFF
>TRBJ2-3|.|TRBD2|TRBV27
TGTGCCAGCAGTTTATATCTAGCGGGAGCAGATACGCAGTATTTT
CASSLYLAGADTQYF
>TRBJ2-5|once|.|TRBV6-5
TGTGCCAGCAGTTACTCCATGGGGCGCGAAGAGACCCAGTACTTC
CASSYSMGREETQYF
>TRBJ1-1|few|.|TRBV11-3
TGTGCCAGCAGCCGCAGGGCAGGCACTGAAGCTTTCTTT
CASSRRAGTEAFF
>TRBJ1-5|.|.|TRBV15
TGTGCCACCAGCAGCCGCTGGGCGGATCAGCCCCAGCATTTT
CATSSRWADQPQHF
>TRBJ2-5|.|.|TRBV18
TGTGCCAGCTCACCGCCCGGGCGGGGAGAGACCCAGTACTTC
CASSPPGRGETQYF
>TRBJ1-2|.|TRBD1|TRBV4-1
TGCGCCAGCAGCCAAGATACAGGGGGATTGTGGTATGGCTACACCTTC
CASSQDTGGLWYGYTF
>TRBJ2-3|.|TRBD2|TRBV4-1
TGCGCCAGCAGCCAAGGGGTAGCGGGAGGGCCGAACGTTGAAGATACGCAGTATTTT
CASSQGVAGGPNVEDTQYF
>TRBJ1-5|.|.|TRBV18
TGTGCCAGCTACCCCGGGGGGGGTCAACAGCCCCAGCATTTT
CASYPGGGQQPQHF
>TRBJ2-7|once|.|TRBV5-4
TGTGCCAGCAGCTTGGATCCTTCCTCAGGCTACGAGCAGTACTTC
CASSLDPSSGYEQYF
>TRBJ2-2|.|TRBD1|TRBV27
TGTGCCAGCAGTTCCCGACAGGGGGCCCTTAACACCGGGGAGCTGTTTTTT
CASSSRQGALNTGELFF
>TRBJ2-7|once|TRBD1|TRBV7-2
TGTGCCAGCAGCTTAGGTGGGACAGGGTTTGGCGAGCAGTACTTC
CASSLGGTGFGEQYF
>TRBJ1-1|.|.|TRBV7-9
TGTGCCTCAATGGGGCGGAACACTGAAGCTTTCTTT
CASMGRNTEAFF
>TRBJ1-2|.|.|TRBV29-1
TGCAGCGTTGAGGGCACTTGGCGGTATGGCTACACCTTC
CSVEGTWRYGYTF
>TRBJ2-3|.|.|TRBV7-9
TGTGCCAGCAGTATCACCGGAGGTTCCCTTTATACGCAGTATTTT
CASSITGGSLYTQYF
>TRBJ1-2|.|TRBD1|TRBV7-2
TGTGCCAGCAGCTTAGACCGGGACAGGGTTAGCTATGGCTACACCTTC
CASSLDRDRVSYGYTF
>TRBJ1-1|.|.|TRBV19
TGTGCCAGTAGTGGAGGGAACACTGAAGCTTTCTTT
CASSGGNTEAFF
>TRBJ1-2|.|TRBD1|TRBV19
TGTGCCAGTAGTATCGACAGGGGAGGTGGCTACACCTTC
CASSIDRGGGYTF
>TRBJ1-5|.|.|TRBV7-9
TGTGCCAGCAGCTTAGCAATATCGGATCAGCCCCAGCATTTT
CASSLAISDQPQHF
>TRBJ1-3|.|.|TRBV2
TGTGCCAGCTCCCTCAGGGGTGACACCATATATTTT
CASSLRGDTIYF
>TRBJ2-7|.|TRBD2|TRBV28
TGTGCCAGCAGTTTACGGGGGGAGTCATACGAGCAGTACTTC
CASSLRGESYEQYF
>TRBJ2-2|.|.|TRBV29-1
TGCAGCGCGGGAATCGAAACAGCACTTATCACCGGGGAGCTGTTTTTT
CSAGIETALITGELFF
>TRBJ1-2|.|.|TRBV2
TGTGCCAGCAGTGCGGACAGAGGCCATGGCTACACCTTC
CASSADRGHGYTF
>TRBJ2-5|.|TRBD1|TRBV6-5
TGTGCCAGCAGACCGACAGGGAGTATAGAGACCCAGTACTTC
CASRPTGSIETQYF
>TRBJ2-3|.|.|TRBV11-2
TGTGCCAGCAGCCCCAGCGGGACATCCACAGATACGCAGTATTTT
CASSPSGTSTDTQYF
>TRBJ1-2|.|TRBD1|TRBV6-6
TGTGCCAGCAGCCCCGGGACAGGGACGTATGGCTACACCTTC
CASSPGTGTYGYTF
>TRBJ1-1|once|.|TRBV6-5
TGTGCCAGCAGCCGGCTATGGGGGAGCACTGAAGCTTTCTTT
CASSRLWGSTEAFF
>TRBJ1-4|.|.|TRBV5-1
TGCGCCAGCAGCTGGGGGGATGAGGGTGAAAAACTGTTTTTT
CASSWGDEGEKLFF
>TRBJ2-1|few|TRBD2|TRBV11-2
TGTGCCAGTAGATCCGGGACTAGTTTAAGTGAGCAGTTCTTC
CASRSGTSLSEQFF
>TRBJ2-5|once|.|TRBV4-1
TGCGCCAGCAGTCTCGGCGGGTCGGTGCAAGAGACCCAGTACTTC
CASSLGGSVQETQYF
>TRBJ2-7|.|.|TRBV28
TGTGCCAGCAGTTCCCGGACGGGCAGCTCCTACGAGCAGTACTTC
CASSSRTGSSYEQYF
>TRBJ2-1|.|TRBD2|TRBV5-4
TGTGCCAGCAGCTTGGGCCTAGCGGGACCCGTCGAGTCTTACAATGAGCAGTTCTTC
CASSLGLAGPVESYNEQFF
>TRBJ2-7|.|.|TRBV7-2
TGTGCCAGCAGCTTAGTTGGGGGACAAAGAACCTACGAGCAGTACTTC
CASSLVGGQRTYEQYF
>TRBJ2-2|.|TRBD1|TRBV2
TGTGCCAGCAGGGACAGGATCAACACCGGGGAGCTGTTTTTT
CASRDRINTGELFF